This T cell receptor (beta chain) was captured by sequencing in a study of T cell responses to AZD1222 COVID-19 vaccine. Overall study results and limits: At baseline, just a handful of AZD1222 recipients tested seropositive. Epitopes outside B.1.351 and B.1.1.7 mutated regions reportedly drew nearly half of spike TCRs.

Germline lookup yields CDR1 SEHNR and CDR2 FQNEAQ (reference sequence). The CDR3 consists of 18 residues. V was clipped by 2 bases and J by 2 bases; unmatched bases: 11. Turning to this clone: The antigen is unknown.

The method was immunoSEQ multiplex PCR; TCRdb's version includes in-frame clones alone and lacks a portion of them. The sample lists 150,000 to 200,000 clones; around 86% were seen once. This chain links TRBV7-9 with TRBJ2-3; TRBD2 agrees at 9 bases. The source material was peripheral blood, sampled on day 0 of MenACWY control vaccination. The sequence came from an adult in good health. The CDR3 coding sequence is TGTGCCAGCAGCTTATACCTAGCGGGAAGGGTTTCCACAGATACGCAGTATTTT. Translation: CASSLYLAGRVSTDTQYF.